The 28 T cell receptor beta chains in this list originate from one sample, sequenced in a study of OX40 agonist ivuxolimab in advanced cancers. Clones were sequenced by immunoSEQ multiplex PCR, and TCRdb holds only the in-frame ones, with some missing. The table records more than 25,000 clones, approximately 78% of them present only once. The material sequenced was CD4+ or CD8+ T cells sorted from blood, taken in a trial of the OX40 agonist ivuxolimab. These receptors originate from an adult with an advanced solid tumor such as melanoma, head and neck, liver or kidney cancer.

This clone was seen a handful of times. The chain employs TRBV21-1 and TRBJ2-7; TRBD1 is the table's D call, not checked against the DNA. TRBV21-1 is deemed a pseudogene. The length of the CDR3 is 15 residues. The CDR3 protein is CASSKVKGPIYEQYF. In DNA form, the CDR3 reads TGTGCCAGCAGCAAAGTTAAGGGGCCCATCTACGAGCAGTACTTC.

The rearrangement uses TRBV11-2 and TRBJ2-7, with a tentative D call TRBD2 (6 bases). V shed 2 bases and J shed 0 bases, with 14 bases lying between them. Per germline, CDR1 SGHAT and CDR2 FQNNGV. CDR3 length equals 16 residues. CDR3 bases: TGTGCCAGCAGCTTAACCCCGGGAGCGACCTCCTACGAGCAGTACTTC. Translating it yields CASSLTPGATSYEQYF.

This sequence joins TRBV19 and TRBJ2-1; D may be TRBD2 (5 bases). V was pared by 6 bases and J by 4 bases, with 13 bases between. In germline, CDR1 is LNHDA, CDR2 SQIVND (reference sequence). The CDR3 covers 14 residues. Written as DNA, the CDR3 is TGTGCCAGTAGCCCATCGGCGGGTTACAATGAGCAGTTCTTC. Translated, it gives CASSPSAGYNEQFF. Based on the CDR3 plus reference TRBV19 and TRBJ2-1, the full variable domain is DGGITQSPKYLFRKEGQNVTLSCEQNLNHDAMYWYRQDPGQGLRLIYYSQIVNDFQKGDIAEGYSVSREKKESFPLTVTSAQKNPTAFYLCASSPSAGYNEQFFGPGTRLTVL.

Regarding this clone: The same CDR3 also results from other DNA sequences found in this sample. The chain couples TRBV7-9 to TRBJ2-2; the match to TRBD2 covers 9 bases. The CDR3 runs to 17 residues. V shed 1 base and J 7 bases; nucleotides not matched to a gene: 10. Germline lookup yields CDR1 SEHNR and CDR2 FQNEAQ (reference sequence). The CDR3 nucleotides read TGTGCCAGCAGCTTAGTTCCGGGCGGGAGGGCTCACGGGGAGCTGTTTTTT. Its translation is CASSLVPGGRAHGELFF.

The J gene is TRBJ2-7, the V gene TRBV6-1; D is possibly TRBD2 (5 bases). Germline values: CDR1 MNHNS, CDR2 SASEGT. V lost 3 bases and J lost 6, with 12 bases in between. The CDR3 consists of 13 residues. The CDR3, as DNA: TGTGCCAGCAGTGACTCCCTAGGGAGCGAGCAGTACTTC. It yields the protein CASSDSLGSEQYF.

This chain links TRBV30 with TRBJ1-3; the D is unclear. Germline CDR1 reads GTSNPN; CDR2 reads SVGIG (reference sequence). The CDR3 sequence is 16 residues long. Between the trimmed V and J ends, which lost 0 bases and 0 bases, there was a span of 12 bases. The CDR3 sequence: CAWSVLTGSSGNTIYF. The CDR3 coding sequence is TGTGCCTGGAGTGTCCTAACGGGCAGCTCTGGAAACACCATATATTTT.

The chain couples TRBV11-2 to TRBJ1-1; D gene ambiguous. CDR1 SGHAT and CDR2 FQNNGV come from the germline V gene. Trimming took 1 base from V and 5 from J, leaving 11 bases between them. CDR3 length: 14 residues. CDR3 residues: CASSLGGLRTEAFF. In nucleotides, the CDR3 is TGTGCCAGCAGCTTAGGAGGGTTGAGGACTGAAGCTTTCTTT.

Here the CDR3 DNA reads TGTGCCAGTAGTCCCGGGACAGGGGGCTATGGCTACACCTTC. This gives the protein CASSPGTGGYGYTF. This rearrangement joins TRBV19 to TRBJ1-2; TRBD1 aligns across 11 bases. The CDR3 consists of 14 residues. With V trimmed by 5 bases and J by 4 bases, 3 bases remained unmatched. CDR1 is LNHDA and CDR2 is SQIVND in the germline V gene (reference sequence).

The chain joins TRBV9 to TRBJ2-1; D perhaps matches TRBD1 (5 bases). This CDR3 is 15 amino acids long. V lost 2 bases and J lost 8, with 17 bases in between. Germline V gives CDR1 SGDLS, CDR2 YYNGEE. In DNA, the CDR3 is TGTGCCAGCAGCGTTAGTGGGGCCTGGGGCGATGAGCAGTTCTTC. Its protein is CASSVSGAWGDEQFF.

The chain recombines TRBV28 with TRBJ2-7, with 12 bases lining up with TRBD2. The V gene end was trimmed by 6 bases and the J gene end by 2 bases; junction bases not matched to a gene: 5. Per germline, CDR1 MDHEN and CDR2 SYDVKM. The CDR3 loop spans 15 amino acids. CDR3 residues: CASRMTSGSTYEQYF. For the CDR3, the DNA is TGTGCCAGCAGGATGACTAGCGGGAGTACCTACGAGCAGTACTTC.

The rearrangement uses TRBV27 and TRBJ1-6, with TRBD1 matching 7 bases. The CDR3 contains 16 residues. V shed 6 bases and J 4 bases; nucleotides not matched to a gene: 9. CDR1 is MNHEY and CDR2 is SMNVEV in the germline V gene (reference sequence). The CDR3 DNA reads as TGTGCCAGCAGCGAACTACCGGGACAGTATAATTCACCCCTCCACTTT. It yields the protein CASSELPGQYNSPLHF.

There are a few counts of this clone. The chain recombines TRBV6-4 with TRBJ2-6; TRBD1 matches 9 bases. Germline V lookup: CDR1 MRHNA, CDR2 SNTAGT. The CDR3 loop spans 16 amino acids. The trim removed 6 bases at V and 3 bases at J, leaving 6 bases unmatched. CDR3 loop: CASSGTGSGGANVLTF. The CDR3 DNA is TGTGCCAGCAGCGGGACAGGGTCTGGTGGGGCCAACGTCCTGACTTTC.

The gene calls are TRBV30 and TRBJ1-1; TRBD1 matches 8 bases. The CDR3 covers 15 residues. The ends lost 4 bases at V and 5 bases at J; junction bases unmatched: 12. CDR1 is GTSNPN, CDR2 SVGIG, per germline (reference sequence). CDR3 amino acids: CAWTAFWTGTTEAFF. The CDR3 DNA sequence: TGTGCCTGGACCGCTTTTTGGACAGGGACGACTGAAGCTTTCTTT.

The V and J genes are TRBV27 and TRBJ2-1, with 10 bases aligning to TRBD2. With 4 bases clipped from V and 3 bases from J, the junction kept 6 bases outside the gene matches. The CDR3 runs 16 residues. Germline V gene lookup returns CDR1 MNHEY and CDR2 SMNVEV (reference sequence). CDR3 coding DNA: TGTGCCAGCAGTTCGTCTAGCGGGAGTGGCTACAATGAGCAGTTCTTC. Protein product: CASSSSSGSGYNEQFF.

This chain uses TRBV4-1 with TRBJ1-1; D is perhaps TRBD1 (5 bases). Per the germline V gene, CDR1 is MGHRA and CDR2 is YSYEKL. The CDR3 sequence is 14 residues long. Trimming took 1 base from V and 3 from J, leaving 9 bases between them. The CDR3 region is CASSQGRDYTEAFF. For the CDR3, the DNA is TGCGCCAGCAGCCAAGGCAGGGATTACACTGAAGCTTTCTTT.

The rearrangement uses TRBV9 and TRBJ2-4, with TRBD2 as a possible D gene (5 bases). CDR1 and CDR2 from the germline V gene are SGDLS and YYNGEE. CDR3 length: 15 residues. V was shortened by 4 bases and J by 8 bases, with 19 bases between the two germline ends. The CDR3 spells CASSTAGVPSDIQYF. Written as DNA, the CDR3 is TGTGCCAGCAGCACGGCCGGGGTCCCCTCGGACATTCAGTACTTC.

This clone was picked up one time. CDR3 DNA: TGTGCCACCAGCAGAGATCGGACGAACACTGAAGCTTTCTTT. Its protein is CATSRDRTNTEAFF. The genes are TRBV15 and TRBJ1-1, with D unresolved. Germline V gene sequence: CDR1 LNHNV, CDR2 YYDKDF (reference sequence). Between the trimmed V and J ends, which lost 0 bases and 1 base, there was a span of 6 bases. This CDR3 is 14 amino acids long.

The chain employs TRBV27 and TRBJ2-7; 7 nucleotides agree with TRBD2. This CDR3 is 15 amino acids long. V shed 6 bases, J shed 4 bases, and the junction held 12 bases outside the gene matches. In germline, CDR1 is MNHEY, CDR2 SMNVEV (reference sequence). CDR3: CASRPQAGLLYEQYF. Written as DNA, the CDR3 is TGTGCCAGCAGGCCACAAGCGGGGCTCCTTTACGAGCAGTACTTC.

This clone was observed a handful of times. The chain joins TRBV7-9 to TRBJ2-1, with D maybe TRBD2 (6 bases). This CDR3 region has 13 residues. Germline assignment: CDR1 SEHNR and CDR2 FQNEAQ (reference sequence). V was clipped by 3 bases and J by 8 bases, with 11 bases between them. The CDR3 DNA reads TGTGCCAGCAGCTTCGGGGGATGGGATGAGCAGTTCTTC. This gives the protein CASSFGGWDEQFF.

This clone came up a few times. This chain connects TRBV19 to TRBJ2-7, with D unclear. CDR3 length: 12 residues. Between the trimmed V and J ends, which lost 8 bases and 4 bases, there was a span of 12 bases. CDR1 and CDR2 from the germline V gene are LNHDA and SQIVND (reference sequence). CDR3 nucleotides: TGTGCCAGTCAGAAGGGCCGGTACGAGCAGTACTTC. It yields the protein CASQKGRYEQYF.

This clone is judged medium-sized (0.01 to 0.1%). The chain joins TRBV29-1 to TRBJ2-1; 9 bases line up with TRBD1. Germline CDR1 SQVTM, CDR2 ANQGSEA. The CDR3 is 13 amino acids. The junction had 8 bases not matched to a gene; V was cut back by 7 bases and J by 7 bases. In DNA form, the CDR3 reads TGCAGCGGCCTTTCGGGACAGGGAAATGAGCAGTTCTTC. Protein: CSGLSGQGNEQFF.

This sequence joins TRBV6-5 and TRBJ2-5; TRBD2 matches 11 bases. The last part of the DNA fits TRBJ2-7 better; the J call may be wrong. Germline V gives CDR1 MNHEY, CDR2 SVGAGI. The length of the CDR3 is 16 residues. The CDR3 spells CASSFTGTSGSYEQYF. CDR3 DNA: TGTGCCAGCAGTTTTACCGGGACTAGCGGCTCCTACGAGCAGTACTTC.

This sequence joins TRBV5-6 and TRBJ1-5; D is ambiguous. Per the germline V gene, CDR1 is SGHDT and CDR2 is YYEEEE. V gave up 2 bases and J gave up 2 bases, with 8 bases separating them. The CDR3 loop spans 14 amino acids. The CDR3 spells CASSFRVGNQPQHF. Here the CDR3 DNA reads TGTGCCAGCAGCTTCCGGGTAGGCAATCAGCCCCAGCATTTT.

As DNA, the CDR3 is TGTGCCAGCAGCACCTTCGGGGGTATGAATCAGCCCCAGCATTTT. Residues: CASSTFGGMNQPQHF. The chain has TRBV5-5 and TRBJ1-5; D might be TRBD1 (5 bases). V lost 4 bases and J lost 4, with 15 bases in between. Per germline, CDR1 SGHKS and CDR2 YYEKEE (reference sequence). The CDR3 consists of 15 residues.

This clone has just a few counts. The chain recombines TRBV19 with TRBJ2-1; D is uncertain. The CDR3 length is 12 residues. The germline gives CDR1 LNHDA, CDR2 SQIVND (reference sequence). The germline V and J ends were trimmed by 2 bases and 5 bases, with 4 bases remaining between them. CDR3 protein: CASSISHNEQFF. CDR3 coding DNA: TGTGCCAGTAGTATATCCCACAATGAGCAGTTCTTC.

The chain carries TRBV4-2 and TRBJ2-7; TRBD2 is a possible D gene (7 bases). This CDR3 has 16 amino acids. V lost 2 bases and J 5 bases, leaving 19 bases between the germline ends. CDR1 and CDR2 from the germline V gene are LGHNA and YNFKEQ. CDR3 sequence: CASSQRGGGQWDEQYF. The CDR3 DNA reads TGTGCCAGCAGCCAAAGAGGCGGGGGCCAATGGGACGAGCAGTACTTC.

The CDR3 here is CASSLESVGGAGAEQYF. CDR3 DNA: TGTGCCAGCAGCTTAGAGTCAGTAGGGGGCGCTGGGGCCGAGCAGTACTTC. This rearrangement joins TRBV13 to TRBJ2-7; TRBD1 matches 7 bases. V shed 1 base, J shed 6 bases, and the junction held 15 bases outside the gene matches. The CDR3 loop spans 17 amino acids. CDR1 and CDR2 (germline): PRHDT, FYEKMQ (reference sequence).

The gene calls are TRBV6-1 and TRBJ2-5, with 13 bases aligning to TRBD2. V lost 6 bases to trimming and J lost 5 bases; unmatched junction nucleotides: 6. Germline CDR1 is MNHNS and CDR2 is SASEGT. The CDR3 has 15 residues. The CDR3 region is CASSSTSGGAETQYF. The CDR3 region has the DNA TGTGCCAGCAGCTCTACTAGCGGGGGGGCTGAGACCCAGTACTTC.